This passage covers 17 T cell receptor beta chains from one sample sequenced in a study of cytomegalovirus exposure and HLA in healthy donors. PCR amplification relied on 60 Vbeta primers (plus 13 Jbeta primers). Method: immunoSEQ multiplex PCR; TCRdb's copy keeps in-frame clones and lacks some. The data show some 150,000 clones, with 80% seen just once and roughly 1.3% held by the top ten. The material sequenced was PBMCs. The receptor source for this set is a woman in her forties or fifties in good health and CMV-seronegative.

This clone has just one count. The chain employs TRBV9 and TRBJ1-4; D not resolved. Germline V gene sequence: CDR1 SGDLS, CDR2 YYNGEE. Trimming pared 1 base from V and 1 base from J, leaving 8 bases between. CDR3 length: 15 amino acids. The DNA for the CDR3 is TGTGCCAGCAGCGTATTCGAGGGAACTAATGAAAAACTGTTTTTT. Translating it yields CASSVFEGTNEKLFF.

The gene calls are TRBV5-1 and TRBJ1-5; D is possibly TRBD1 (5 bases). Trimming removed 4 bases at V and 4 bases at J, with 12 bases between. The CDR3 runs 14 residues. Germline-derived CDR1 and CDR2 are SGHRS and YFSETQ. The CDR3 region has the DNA TGCGCCAGCAGCCCGCAAGGGGCAAATCAGCCCCAGCATTTT. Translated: CASSPQGANQPQHF.

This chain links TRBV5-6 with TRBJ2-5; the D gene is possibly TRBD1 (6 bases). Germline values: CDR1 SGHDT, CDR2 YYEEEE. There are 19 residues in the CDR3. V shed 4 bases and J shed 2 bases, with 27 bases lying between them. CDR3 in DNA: TGTGCCAGCAGCAGGGAAATGGTGGGGGCCCTAGAGTTACAAGAGACCCAGTACTTC. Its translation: CASSREMVGALELQETQYF.

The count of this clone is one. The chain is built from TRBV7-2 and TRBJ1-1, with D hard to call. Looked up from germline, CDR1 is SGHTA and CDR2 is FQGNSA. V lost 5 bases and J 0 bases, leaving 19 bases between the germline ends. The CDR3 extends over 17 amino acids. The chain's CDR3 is CASSPRFRLIMNTEAFF. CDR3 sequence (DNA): TGTGCCAGCAGCCCTCGCTTCAGGCTGATAATGAACACTGAAGCTTTCTTT.

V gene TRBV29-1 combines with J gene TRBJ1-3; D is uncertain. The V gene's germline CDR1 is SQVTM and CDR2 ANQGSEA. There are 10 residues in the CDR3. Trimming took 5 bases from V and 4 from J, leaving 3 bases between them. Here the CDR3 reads CSVLGNTIYF. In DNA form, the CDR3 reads TGCAGCGTTCTAGGAAACACCATATATTTT.

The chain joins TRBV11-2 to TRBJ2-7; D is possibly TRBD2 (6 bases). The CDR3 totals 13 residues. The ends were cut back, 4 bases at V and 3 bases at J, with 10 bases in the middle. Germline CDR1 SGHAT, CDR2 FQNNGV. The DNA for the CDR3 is TGTGCCAGCAGCTCGGACTACCTCTACGAGCAGTACTTC. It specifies CASSSDYLYEQYF.

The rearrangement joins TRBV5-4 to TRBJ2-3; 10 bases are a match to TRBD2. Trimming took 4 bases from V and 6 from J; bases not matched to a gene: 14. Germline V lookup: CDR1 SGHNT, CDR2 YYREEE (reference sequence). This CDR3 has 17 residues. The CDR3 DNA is TGTGCCAGCAGCCAAGTAATCGGACTAGCGGAGGGGGATACGCAGTATTTT. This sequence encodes CASSQVIGLAEGDTQYF. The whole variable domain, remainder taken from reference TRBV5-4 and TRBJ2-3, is ETGVTQSPTHLIKTRGQQVTLRCSSQSGHNTVSWYQQALGQGPQFIFQYYREEENGRGNFPPRFSGLQFPNYSSELNVNALELDDSALYLCASSQVIGLAEGDTQYFGPGTRLTVL.

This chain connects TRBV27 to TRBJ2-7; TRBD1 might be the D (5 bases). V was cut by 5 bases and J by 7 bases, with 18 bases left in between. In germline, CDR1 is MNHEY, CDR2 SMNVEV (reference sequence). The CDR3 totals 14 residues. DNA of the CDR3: TGTGCCAGCAGTCCGACGTCTCCCAAGGGGGAGCAGTACTTC. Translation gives CASSPTSPKGEQYF.

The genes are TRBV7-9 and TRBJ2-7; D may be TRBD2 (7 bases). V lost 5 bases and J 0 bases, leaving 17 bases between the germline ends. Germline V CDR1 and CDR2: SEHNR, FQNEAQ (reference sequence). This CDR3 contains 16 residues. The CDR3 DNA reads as TGTGCCAGCAGCAAAACCCGCGGGGGCCTCTCCTACGAGCAGTACTTC. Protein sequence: CASSKTRGGLSYEQYF.

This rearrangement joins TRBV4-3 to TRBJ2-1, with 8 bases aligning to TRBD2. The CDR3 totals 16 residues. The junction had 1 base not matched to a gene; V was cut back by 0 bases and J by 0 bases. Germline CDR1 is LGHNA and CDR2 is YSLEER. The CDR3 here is CASSQDAGGSYNEQFF. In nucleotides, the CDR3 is TGCGCCAGCAGCCAAGACGCGGGAGGCTCCTACAATGAGCAGTTCTTC.

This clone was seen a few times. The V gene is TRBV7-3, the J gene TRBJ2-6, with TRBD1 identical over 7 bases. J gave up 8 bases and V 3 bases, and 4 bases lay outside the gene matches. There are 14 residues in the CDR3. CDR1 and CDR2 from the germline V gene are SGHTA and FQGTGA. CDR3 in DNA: TGTGCCAGCAGCTTCGACAGGGTTTCCAACGTCCTGACTTTC. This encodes CASSFDRVSNVLTF.

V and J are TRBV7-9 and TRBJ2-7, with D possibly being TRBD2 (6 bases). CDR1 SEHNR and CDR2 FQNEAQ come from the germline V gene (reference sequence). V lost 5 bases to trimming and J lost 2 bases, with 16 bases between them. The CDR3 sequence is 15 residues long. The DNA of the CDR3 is TGTGCCAGCAGCCCACCGGGGACTCCGACCTACGAGCAGTACTTC. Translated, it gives CASSPPGTPTYEQYF.

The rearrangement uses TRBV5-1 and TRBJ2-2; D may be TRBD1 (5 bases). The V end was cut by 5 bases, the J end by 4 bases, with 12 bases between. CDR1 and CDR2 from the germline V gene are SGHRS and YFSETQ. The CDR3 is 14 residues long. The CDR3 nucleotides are TGCGCCAGCAGTGTGTTAGGGGTCACCGGGGAGCTGTTTTTT. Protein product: CASSVLGVTGELFF.

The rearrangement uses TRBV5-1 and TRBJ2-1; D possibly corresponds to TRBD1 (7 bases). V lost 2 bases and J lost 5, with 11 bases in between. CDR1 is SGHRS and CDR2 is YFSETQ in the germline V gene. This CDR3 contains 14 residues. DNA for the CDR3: TGCGCCAGCAGCTTTGGAGGGGGCCACAATGAGCAGTTCTTC. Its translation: CASSFGGGHNEQFF.

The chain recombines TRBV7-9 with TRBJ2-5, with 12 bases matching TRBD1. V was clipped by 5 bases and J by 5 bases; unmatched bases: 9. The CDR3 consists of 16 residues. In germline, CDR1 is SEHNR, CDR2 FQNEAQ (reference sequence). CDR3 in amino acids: CASSPRDRGLGETQYF. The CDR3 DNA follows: TGTGCCAGCAGCCCACGGGACAGGGGGCTCGGGGAGACCCAGTACTTC.

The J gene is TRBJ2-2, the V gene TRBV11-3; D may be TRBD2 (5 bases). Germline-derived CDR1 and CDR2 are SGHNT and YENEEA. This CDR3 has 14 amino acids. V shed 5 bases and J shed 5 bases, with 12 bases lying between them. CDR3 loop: CASSPSRRTGELFF. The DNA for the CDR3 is TGTGCCAGCAGCCCCTCCAGGAGGACCGGGGAGCTGTTTTTT.

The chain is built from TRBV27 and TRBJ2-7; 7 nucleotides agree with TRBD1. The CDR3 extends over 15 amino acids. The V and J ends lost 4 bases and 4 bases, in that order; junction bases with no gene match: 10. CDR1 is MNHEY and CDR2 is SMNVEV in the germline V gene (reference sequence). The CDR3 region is CASSSPVQGSYEQYF. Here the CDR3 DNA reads TGTGCCAGCAGTTCCCCCGTACAGGGGTCGTACGAGCAGTACTTC.